This T cell receptor (beta chain) was recorded in a study of regulatory T cells in long-lasting Graves disease. Specified time point: newly diagnosed GD, antithyroid drugs for less than 3 months. With RNA extracted from PBMCs as input, the TCR library was made. Building of the TCR beta libraries involved iRepertoire HTBI primers and Arm-PCR of CDR3 regions. Using its own MiXCR run on the multiplex PCR reads, TCRdb lists one record per CDR3 protein. The top ten hold 16% of the sample, which has 440,000 or so distinct CDR3 sequences, under 15% seen once. Between the trimmed V and J ends, which lost 7 bases and 5 bases, there was a span of 17 bases. The germline V gene encodes CDR1 MNHNS and CDR2 SASEGT. The CDR3 is 14 amino acids. These data were also filed under a second study, of T cells in Graves' hyperthyroidism and ophthalmopathy. As reported in that work: Among clonotypes expanded in thyroid above 0.001, most were also found in blood.

V gene TRBV6-1 combines with J gene TRBJ1-2, with D tentatively TRBD1 (6 bases). The source of this sequence is a woman aged 25 to 39 with Graves disease. The sample here was peripheral blood mononuclear cells (PBMCs), taken at new diagnosis, from a patient treated with antithyroid drugs. CDR3 sequence (DNA): TGTGCCAGCATCTACACGGGGGCGCCTTATGGCTACACCTTC. Protein product: CASIYTGAPYGYTF.